The sequence of this T cell receptor beta chain was determined in a study of identical twins' blood T cells. TCRdb re-called the 5' RACE reads with MiXCR, one entry per CDR3 protein. The sample includes hundreds of thousands of distinct CDR3 sequences, 25% to 35% of them seen just once. In its sample, this clonotype was seen a few times. V dropped 6 bases and J dropped 8; count of bases not matched to a gene: 12. The CDR3 covers 14 residues. Sequenced input: PBMCs. The TCR originated in a woman between 18 and 50 years old in good health. The J gene is TRBJ1-2, the V gene TRBV12-3 or TRBV12-4, with TRBD1 matching 7 bases. DNA for the CDR3: TGTGCCAGCAGCACCCCAGGACAGGTTTGGGGCTACACCTTC. Its translation is CASSTPGQVWGYTF.